This T cell receptor beta chain emerged from a study of OX40 agonist ivuxolimab in advanced cancers. General study results and limits: Clones of CD4+ and CD8+ blood T cells grew by week 6 at doses of 0.1 to 3.0 mg/kg.

Germline-derived CDR1 and CDR2 are MNHNS and SASEGT. The CDR3 extends over 15 amino acids. V was trimmed by 2 bases and J by 3 bases, leaving 14 bases between them. Only in-frame clones appear in the TCRdb table, and some are missing; sequencing was by immunoSEQ multiplex PCR. Of about 23,000 clones in the sample, about 87% were seen once. Note on this clone: The antigen remains unidentified.

This sequence originates from an adult with an advanced solid tumor such as melanoma, head and neck, liver or kidney cancer. The material sequenced was CD4+ or CD8+ T cells sorted from blood, taken in a trial of the OX40 agonist ivuxolimab. The gene calls are TRBV6-1 and TRBJ2-7; the D gene is possibly TRBD1 (5 bases). The CDR3 DNA is TGTGCCAGCAGTGAAAAGGGGATCGCCCTCTACGAGCAGTACTTC. It codes for CASSEKGIALYEQYF.